One TCR beta chain is described in this entry. The antigen is unknown. Clones were read by immunoSEQ multiplex PCR, and TCRdb kept only the in-frame ones, dropping some. The sample holds about 110,000 clones, around 95% seen once. CDR1 and CDR2 from the germline V gene are SGHRS and YFSETQ. Trimming stripped 0 bases from V and 4 bases from J, with 17 bases between. The CDR3 totals 16 residues. The data stem from a study of cytomegalovirus exposure and HLA in healthy donors. Study overall: The same platform was used for the roughly 120 validation repertoires and the approximately 670 first-cohort repertoires, a later analysis reported.

An approximately 120-subject validation cohort, separate from the roughly 670-subject first cohort, supplied the donors. Study-wide points: A list of 150 or so TCR beta chains associated with cytomegalovirus was given. In vitro assays verified that three CMV-associated chains recognized CMV antigens specifically.

The sample consisted of PBMCs. This sequence was found in a woman aged 18-29 years in good health and CMV-seronegative. The rearrangement links TRBV5-1 to TRBJ2-7; a weak D match, TRBD1 (5 bases). CDR3 nucleotides: TGCGCCAGCAGCTTGGCCGGACAAGGTATTTTTTACGAGCAGTACTTC. Protein: CASSLAGQGIFYEQYF.